The entry that follows covers one T cell receptor beta chain sequence. The target antigen is unknown. This sample stems from a study of shared clonotypes between healthy human individuals. Overall study context: With ages of 18 to 49, the donors were two women and a few men. There were three CD4 naive, three CD4 memory, two CD8 naive and one CD8 memory plates per donor.

There are 15 residues in the CDR3. Germline V gene sequence: CDR1 SGHTA, CDR2 FQGNSA. The junction had 5 bases not matched to a gene; V was cut back by 2 bases and J by 8 bases. Study-level results: Naive subsets generally had larger estimated richness than memory subsets. Generation probability values for non-shared clonotypes were lower than those for clonotypes shared by all four donors.

CD8 cells regarded as naive lacked CD45RO, were positively chosen for CCR7, and omitted terminally differentiated effector memory CD45RA+ cells. Here immunoSEQ multiplex PCR was the method, and the copy in TCRdb shows in-frame clones only, minus some. Among 450,000 to 700,000 clones listed, over 95% were seen once. Sample: naive CD8+ T cells sorted from blood. The chain has TRBV7-2 and TRBJ2-1; 11 bases are a match to TRBD2. This TCR came from a woman aged 25 to 39 in good health. The CDR3, as DNA: TGTGCCAGCAGCTTATTCCCGGGACTAGCGGATGAGCAGTTCTTC. Its translation: CASSLFPGLADEQFF.